A single TCR beta chain is shown here with its context. What it recognizes is unknown. The treatment was: roughly 10-day PBMC culture with coronavirus spike peptide pools or control peptides (ViraFEST assay). Half the medium was replaced with fresh IL-2 medium on days 3 and 7. Sequence data for DNA of cultured CD4+ T cells were generated by the Oncomine TCR Beta short-read assay. TCRdb reanalysed the PCR reads using MiXCR and keeps one entry per CDR3 protein. This sample yields over 11,000 distinct CDR3 sequences, of which about 54% are seen a single time; approximately 8.1% belongs to the top ten. The data belong to a study of vaccination and CD4 T cells after COVID-19. CDR3 size: 10 residues. The V end was cut by 7 bases, the J end by 6 bases, with 9 bases between. Germline assignment: CDR1 GTSNPN and CDR2 SVGIG (reference sequence).

The receptor was isolated from a human donor who had recovered from COVID-19. Material: CD4+ T cells from blood, cultured in vitro, obtained before SARS-CoV-2 vaccination. The chain has TRBV30 and TRBJ1-1, with D possibly TRBD1 on 6 matching bases. The CDR3 DNA is TGTGCCTCCGGGGGCTCTGAAGCTTTCTTT. The encoded protein is CASGGSEAFF.